This entry describes one T cell receptor (beta chain). Its antigen remains unknown. TCRdb's copy holds only in-frame clones and misses some; the assay was immunoSEQ multiplex PCR. The table has under 80,000 clones, roughly 90% seen once. J lost 4 bases, V lost 6 bases, and 7 bases had no gene match. Germline V gene sequence: CDR1 SGHTA, CDR2 FQGNSA. CDR3 length: 14 amino acids. The data derive from a study of cytomegalovirus exposure and HLA in healthy donors. Study context: The 120 validation repertoires were reported in a later analysis to have been generated on the same platform as the roughly 670 first-cohort repertoires. The study, taken as a whole, reports: According to a subsequent analysis, TCR clusters from the first cohort were inclined to appear together in the roughly 120 validation repertoires. The classifier, whose performance was assessed in both the original and validation cohorts, reportedly diagnosed cytomegalovirus status with high specificity and sensitivity. For most TCR sequences rarity was the rule, although some public TCRs occurred in many donors.

The TCR originated in a woman aged 18-30 years in good health and CMV-seronegative. The chain joins TRBV7-2 to TRBJ2-5, with TRBD2 matching 8 bases. Input material: PBMCs. For the CDR3, the DNA is TGTGCCAGCAGGGCAGCGGGGGCTCGAGAGACCCAGTACTTC. Residues: CASRAAGARETQYF.